Sequencing of this T cell receptor (beta chain) was carried out in a study of neurological immune-mediated disorders. About the research overall: The 35 or so patients with multiple sclerosis comprised around 30 relapsing-remitting cases and 3 secondary progressive cases.

Preparation of the unsorted libraries drew on 2 million PBMCs stored at -80 C. A 10-nucleotide random UMI tagged transcripts in template-switch 5'RACE cDNA synthesis. TCRdb called the 5' RACE reads again in MiXCR, with one record for every CDR3 protein. The table lists approximately 43,000 distinct CDR3 sequences, 2.5% of them singletons. This clonotype has a count of ten or more. What it binds is unknown. Germline V lookup: CDR1 SGHAT, CDR2 FQNNGV. Trimming removed 0 bases at V and 6 bases at J, with 8 bases between. CDR3 size: 14 residues. Overall study findings and caveats: Private repertoires in all groups were suggested by the finding that expanded clones across subjects shared no CDR3 amino acid sequences.

The gene calls are TRBV11-2 and TRBJ2-2; no firm D call. This receptor was taken from a man aged 25 to 40 with multiple sclerosis. Material for sequencing was PBMCs. CDR3 DNA: TGTGCCAGCAGCTTAGAACGCGGAGCCGGGGAGCTGTTTTTT. Residues: CASSLERGAGELFF. Drawing the rest from reference TRBV11-2 and TRBJ2-2, the complete variable domain is EAGVAQSPRYKIIEKRQSVAFWCNPISGHATLYWYQQILGQGPKLLIQFQNNGVVDDSQLPKDRFSAERLKGVDSTLKIQPAKLEDSAVYLCASSLERGAGELFFGEGSRLTVL.